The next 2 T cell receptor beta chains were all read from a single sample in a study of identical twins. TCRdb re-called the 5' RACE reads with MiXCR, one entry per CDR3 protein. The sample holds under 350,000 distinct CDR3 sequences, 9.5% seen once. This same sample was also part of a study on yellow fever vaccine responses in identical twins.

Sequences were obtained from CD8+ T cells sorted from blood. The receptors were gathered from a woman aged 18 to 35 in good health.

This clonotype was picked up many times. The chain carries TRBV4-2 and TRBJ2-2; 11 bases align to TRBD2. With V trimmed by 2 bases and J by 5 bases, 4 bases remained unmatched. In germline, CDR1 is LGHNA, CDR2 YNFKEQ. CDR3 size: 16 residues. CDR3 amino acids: CASSQLLAGGTGELFF. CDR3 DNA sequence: TGTGCCAGCAGCCAACTGTTAGCGGGGGGGACCGGGGAGCTGTTTTTT.

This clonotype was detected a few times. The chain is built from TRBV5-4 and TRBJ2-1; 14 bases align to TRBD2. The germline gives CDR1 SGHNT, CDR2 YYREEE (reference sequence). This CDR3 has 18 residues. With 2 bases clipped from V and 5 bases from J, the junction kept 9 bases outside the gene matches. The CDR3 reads CASSLPGLAGERHNEQFF. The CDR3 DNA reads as TGTGCCAGCAGCTTACCGGGACTAGCGGGAGAGCGTCACAATGAGCAGTTCTTC.